This T cell receptor (beta chain) was profiled in a study of cytomegalovirus exposure and HLA in healthy donors. Germline V gene sequence: CDR1 SGHNT, CDR2 YYREEE (reference sequence). V gave up 4 bases and J gave up 5 bases, with 14 bases separating them. The CDR3 loop spans 14 amino acids. PCR used 60 Vbeta primers and 13 Jbeta primers. Repertoires were generated with immunoSEQ multiplex PCR, while TCRdb's copy carries only in-frame clones and drops some. The sample lists 80,000 or so clones, 67% seen once, with about 6.9% in the top ten. A remark on this clone: Its antigen remains unknown.

Findings and limits, study-wide: It was confirmed in vitro that a few of the CMV-associated chains were specific for CMV antigens. Being productive about 87% or about 30% of the time was typical of most TCR beta V segments in an earlier analysis.

The source of this sequence is a woman aged 50 to 60 in good health and CMV-seropositive. The V and J genes are TRBV5-4 and TRBJ2-3; no clear D gene. Sequenced: PBMCs. The CDR3 bases are TGTGCCAGCAGCCCCCCCCCTAGAGGAGATACGCAGTATTTT. Translation gives CASSPPPRGDTQYF.